The rows below give T cell receptor beta chains drawn from one sample of a study of blood T cell repertoires in COVID-19. Libraries were prepared by immunoSEQ multiplex PCR; TCRdb keeps only in-frame clonotypes and omits some of them. Of around 170,000 clones listed, roughly 81% are singletons. The sequenced sample consisted of peripheral blood. The receptors here all came from an elderly woman with COVID-19, enrolled during active disease. CDR3s include the opening cysteine and the closing phenylalanine or tryptophan. The order of the fields is D gene, clone size, J gene, V gene, CDR3 DNA, CDR3 protein. The D gene is left open where the match is weak. Size tells how often a clone was seen (once, few, many) or the class of an expanded clone, and some rows leave it out.

D gene: TRBD1; clone size: .; J gene: TRBJ1-5; V gene: TRBV6-1; CDR3 DNA: TGTGCCAGCAGTGAAGCGCTCGGGGACAGGGGGTTCACTAGCAATCAGCCCCAGCATTTT; CDR3 protein: CASSEALGDRGFTSNQPQHF
D gene: TRBD1; clone size: .; J gene: TRBJ1-1; V gene: TRBV2; CDR3 DNA: TGTGCCAGCAGTGATCCAGGGGGCCCGAACACTGAAGCTTTCTTT; CDR3 protein: CASSDPGGPNTEAFF
D gene: .; clone size: .; J gene: TRBJ2-7; V gene: TRBV18; CDR3 DNA: TGTGCCAGCTCACCGCGGGACGGTAGAAACGAGCAGTACTTC; CDR3 protein: CASSPRDGRNEQYF
D gene: TRBD1; clone size: .; J gene: TRBJ1-1; V gene: TRBV28; CDR3 DNA: TGTGCCAGCAGTTATCCGGGACAGGGAAACACTGAAGCTTTCTTT; CDR3 protein: CASSYPGQGNTEAFF
D gene: .; clone size: .; J gene: TRBJ1-1; V gene: TRBV7-9; CDR3 DNA: TGTGCCAGCAGCTTAGTACGCGGGAATGAAGCTTTCTTT; CDR3 protein: CASSLVRGNEAFF
D gene: TRBD1; clone size: .; J gene: TRBJ1-2; V gene: TRBV18; CDR3 DNA: TGTGCCAGCTCACCGACAGGGAGCTATGGCTACACCTTC; CDR3 protein: CASSPTGSYGYTF
D gene: TRBD1; clone size: .; J gene: TRBJ2-7; V gene: TRBV4-1; CDR3 DNA: TGCGCCAGCAGCCGGACAGGGGACTACGCGCAGTACTTC; CDR3 protein: CASSRTGDYAQYF
D gene: TRBD1; clone size: once; J gene: TRBJ2-1; V gene: TRBV29-1; CDR3 DNA: TGCAGCGTTGAAGGGCCGGGACAGTTTAACAATGAGCAGTTCTTC; CDR3 protein: CSVEGPGQFNNEQFF
D gene: .; clone size: .; J gene: TRBJ2-7; V gene: TRBV29-1; CDR3 DNA: TGCAGCGTTGCCAGGAACTACGAGCAGTACTTC; CDR3 protein: CSVARNYEQYF
D gene: .; clone size: .; J gene: TRBJ1-2; V gene: TRBV11-3; CDR3 DNA: TGTGCCAGCAGCTTAGATCGGAGGGGTAGGAGCTACTATGGCTACACCTTC; CDR3 protein: CASSLDRRGRSYYGYTF
D gene: TRBD1; clone size: .; J gene: TRBJ2-7; V gene: TRBV19; CDR3 DNA: TGTGCCAGTAGTGCCCAAGACAGGGGTTACGAGCAGTACTTC; CDR3 protein: CASSAQDRGYEQYF
D gene: .; clone size: .; J gene: TRBJ2-3; V gene: TRBV6-5; CDR3 DNA: TGTGCCAGCGGCCCCACGCGGAGCACAGATACGCAGTATTTT; CDR3 protein: CASGPTRSTDTQYF
D gene: .; clone size: .; J gene: TRBJ1-5; V gene: TRBV21-1; CDR3 DNA: TGTGCCAGCAGCAAAGAGCGAACAGGGGTAGGTCAGCCCCAGCATTTT; CDR3 protein: CASSKERTGVGQPQHF
D gene: .; clone size: once; J gene: TRBJ1-5; V gene: TRBV6-5; CDR3 DNA: TGTGCCAGCAGTTACCCCAGTTTTAGCAATCAGCCCCAGCATTTT; CDR3 protein: CASSYPSFSNQPQHF
D gene: TRBD2; clone size: .; J gene: TRBJ2-3; V gene: TRBV3-1/TRBV3-2; CDR3 DNA: TGTGCCAGCAGCCCGGGACTAGCGGAATCAGATACGCAGTATTTT; CDR3 protein: CASSPGLAESDTQYF
D gene: .; clone size: .; J gene: TRBJ1-1; V gene: TRBV3-1/TRBV3-2; CDR3 DNA: TGTGCCAGCAGCCAAGATCTCGGGAGGGGCACTGAAGCTTTCTTT; CDR3 protein: CASSQDLGRGTEAFF
D gene: .; clone size: .; J gene: TRBJ1-6; V gene: TRBV5-4; CDR3 DNA: TGTGCCAGCAGCCCCCGCAGGAATGATAATTCACCCCTCCACTTT; CDR3 protein: CASSPRRNDNSPLHF
D gene: TRBD2; clone size: .; J gene: TRBJ2-1; V gene: TRBV7-9; CDR3 DNA: TGTGCCAGCAGCTTAGAACACGGGCTAGCGGGAGGTTTGGACAATGAGCAGTTCTTC; CDR3 protein: CASSLEHGLAGGLDNEQFF
D gene: TRBD1; clone size: .; J gene: TRBJ1-5; V gene: TRBV5-1; CDR3 DNA: TGCGCCAGCAGCGAGGGACAGGGTTGGAATCAGCCCCAGCATTTT; CDR3 protein: CASSEGQGWNQPQHF
D gene: TRBD1; clone size: .; J gene: TRBJ1-4; V gene: TRBV4-1; CDR3 DNA: TGCGCCAGCAGCCAAGTGAGGACAGGGGCCGTTCCGAGGGAAAAACTGTTTTTT; CDR3 protein: CASSQVRTGAVPREKLFF
D gene: .; clone size: .; J gene: TRBJ2-5; V gene: TRBV5-4; CDR3 DNA: TGTGCCAGCAGCCAACCCCAGGAGACCCAGTACTTC; CDR3 protein: CASSQPQETQYF
D gene: .; clone size: .; J gene: TRBJ2-7; V gene: TRBV21-1; CDR3 DNA: TGTGCCAGCGAGCCGGGACTGTCCTTTCACGAGCAGTACTTC; CDR3 protein: CASEPGLSFHEQYF
D gene: TRBD1; clone size: .; J gene: TRBJ1-2; V gene: TRBV27; CDR3 DNA: TGTGCCAGCAGTTTTAGACAGGGTATGAGTGGCTACACCTTC; CDR3 protein: CASSFRQGMSGYTF
D gene: TRBD1; clone size: .; J gene: TRBJ1-1; V gene: TRBV18; CDR3 DNA: TGTGCCAGCTCACCCAGGACAGGGGGTACAATGAACACTGAAGCTTTCTTT; CDR3 protein: CASSPRTGGTMNTEAFF
D gene: TRBD1; clone size: few; J gene: TRBJ1-4; V gene: TRBV19; CDR3 DNA: TGTGCCAGTAGGGACAGGGAAACTAATGAAAAACTGTTTTTT; CDR3 protein: CASRDRETNEKLFF
D gene: .; clone size: .; J gene: TRBJ1-5; V gene: TRBV12-2; CDR3 DNA: TGTGCAAGTCGCTTAGAAAGGGGTTATCAGCCCCAGCATTTT; CDR3 protein: CASRLERGYQPQHF
D gene: .; clone size: .; J gene: TRBJ1-6; V gene: TRBV4-3; CDR3 DNA: TGCGCCAGCAGCCAAGAAACGGGAAGGTTCGGTTCACCCCTCCACTTT; CDR3 protein: CASSQETGRFGSPLHF
D gene: TRBD1; clone size: .; J gene: TRBJ2-7; V gene: TRBV19; CDR3 DNA: TGTGCCAGTAGCGCCGCCCGGGACAGACACTACGAGCAGTACTTC; CDR3 protein: CASSAARDRHYEQYF
D gene: TRBD2; clone size: .; J gene: TRBJ2-5; V gene: TRBV14; CDR3 DNA: TGTGCCAGCAGCTACACAGGACTAGCTCCGGAGACCCAGTACTTC; CDR3 protein: CASSYTGLAPETQYF
D gene: .; clone size: .; J gene: TRBJ2-1; V gene: TRBV18; CDR3 DNA: TGTGCCAGCTCAACGACCGGGATCTCCTACAATGAGCAGTTCTTC; CDR3 protein: CASSTTGISYNEQFF
D gene: .; clone size: .; J gene: TRBJ2-7; V gene: TRBV19; CDR3 DNA: TGTGCCAGTAGTATTTCTAGGGGATACGAGCAGTACTTC; CDR3 protein: CASSISRGYEQYF
D gene: TRBD1; clone size: few; J gene: TRBJ1-2; V gene: TRBV4-2; CDR3 DNA: TGTGCCAGCAGCCAAGATCGGGACAGCGTCTATGGCTACACCTTC; CDR3 protein: CASSQDRDSVYGYTF
D gene: .; clone size: .; J gene: TRBJ1-1; V gene: TRBV6-6; CDR3 DNA: TGTGCCAGCAGTCGATCCGGTGAGCGGACTGAAGCTTTCTTT; CDR3 protein: CASSRSGERTEAFF
D gene: .; clone size: few; J gene: TRBJ2-7; V gene: TRBV5-5; CDR3 DNA: TGTGCCAGCAGCTTGGCCTTCGGCAGGGTTTACGAGCAGTACTTC; CDR3 protein: CASSLAFGRVYEQYF
D gene: .; clone size: .; J gene: TRBJ2-7; V gene: TRBV11-2; CDR3 DNA: TGTGCCAGCAGCTTAGGGACAGACTACGAGCAGTACTTC; CDR3 protein: CASSLGTDYEQYF
D gene: TRBD1; clone size: .; J gene: TRBJ2-7; V gene: TRBV5-1; CDR3 DNA: TGCGCCAGCAGCCCAACGGGACAGGGCTTCGACGAGCAGTACTTC; CDR3 protein: CASSPTGQGFDEQYF
D gene: TRBD2; clone size: .; J gene: TRBJ2-4; V gene: TRBV28; CDR3 DNA: TGTGCCAGCAGCCCTGGACTAGGAAACATTCAGTACTTC; CDR3 protein: CASSPGLGNIQYF
D gene: .; clone size: once; J gene: TRBJ2-1; V gene: TRBV7-6; CDR3 DNA: TGTGCCAGCAGCTTAGTGGGGGCGGCGAATGAGCAGTTCTTC; CDR3 protein: CASSLVGAANEQFF
D gene: .; clone size: .; J gene: TRBJ2-5; V gene: TRBV7-9; CDR3 DNA: TGTGCCAGCAGCTTAATTGCAGGGCAAGAGACCCAGTACTTC; CDR3 protein: CASSLIAGQETQYF
D gene: TRBD1; clone size: .; J gene: TRBJ2-2; V gene: TRBV3-1/TRBV3-2; CDR3 DNA: TGTGCCAGCAGCGTATATTTCCGGGACAGGGATATCGTCGGGGAGCTGTTTTTT; CDR3 protein: CASSVYFRDRDIVGELFF
D gene: .; clone size: .; J gene: TRBJ2-7; V gene: TRBV28; CDR3 DNA: TGTGCCAGCAGTAAGCAGGCCTACGAGCAGTACTTC; CDR3 protein: CASSKQAYEQYF
D gene: .; clone size: once; J gene: TRBJ1-6; V gene: TRBV5-1; CDR3 DNA: TGCGCCAGCAGCTTTCGGGGTCTTCAGAATTCACCCCTCCACTTT; CDR3 protein: CASSFRGLQNSPLHF
D gene: .; clone size: many; J gene: TRBJ1-6; V gene: TRBV7-3; CDR3 DNA: TGTGCCAGCAGCTTAAACCAGGGCCAGTCACCCCTCCACTTT; CDR3 protein: CASSLNQGQSPLHF
D gene: TRBD2; clone size: .; J gene: TRBJ2-3; V gene: TRBV28; CDR3 DNA: TGTGCCAGCAGTTTACCCCCGGGGGGGATAACAGATACGCAGTATTTT; CDR3 protein: CASSLPPGGITDTQYF
D gene: .; clone size: .; J gene: TRBJ2-3; V gene: TRBV27; CDR3 DNA: TGTGCCAGCAGTTTGAAAGCTAGCGGCACAGATACGCAGTATTTT; CDR3 protein: CASSLKASGTDTQYF
D gene: TRBD1; clone size: .; J gene: TRBJ1-3; V gene: TRBV9; CDR3 DNA: TGTGCCAGCAGCGTAGAGGGACAGGCTGGAAACACCATATATTTT; CDR3 protein: CASSVEGQAGNTIYF
D gene: .; clone size: once; J gene: TRBJ2-1; V gene: TRBV28; CDR3 DNA: TGTGCCAGCATCAAACACGGGTCCCGCAATGAGCAGTTCTTC; CDR3 protein: CASIKHGSRNEQFF
D gene: .; clone size: .; J gene: TRBJ1-1; V gene: TRBV18; CDR3 DNA: TGTGCCAGCTCACAAAACAGGGTGGAATACACTGAAGCTTTCTTT; CDR3 protein: CASSQNRVEYTEAFF
D gene: TRBD2; clone size: .; J gene: TRBJ2-1; V gene: TRBV4-3; CDR3 DNA: TGCGCCAGCAGCCCCCTAGCGGGGGCGTACAATGAGCAGTTCTTC; CDR3 protein: CASSPLAGAYNEQFF
D gene: TRBD1; clone size: .; J gene: TRBJ1-2; V gene: TRBV5-1; CDR3 DNA: TGCGCCAGCAGCGAGGACAGGGCCGGTGGCTACACCTTC; CDR3 protein: CASSEDRAGGYTF
D gene: .; clone size: .; J gene: TRBJ1-6; V gene: TRBV4-1; CDR3 DNA: TGCGCCAGCAGCCACCCGAGAGAGACAGCTGATAATTCACCCCTCCACTTT; CDR3 protein: CASSHPRETADNSPLHF